The next 12 T cell receptor beta chains were all read from a single sample in a study of cytomegalovirus exposure and HLA in healthy donors. The PCR used 60 Vbeta and 13 Jbeta primers. Clones were read by immunoSEQ multiplex PCR, and TCRdb kept only the in-frame ones, dropping some. The table has 100,000 to 150,000 clones, less than 10% seen once. Sequencing input: PBMCs. These receptors were collected from a woman in her 40s in good health and CMV-seropositive.

This chain uses TRBV5-1 with TRBJ1-1, with D hard to call. The CDR3 runs to 16 residues. The germline gives CDR1 SGHRS, CDR2 YFSETQ. Between the trimmed V and J ends, which lost 3 bases and 3 bases, there was a span of 18 bases. DNA of the CDR3: TGCGCCAGCAGCTCTGTACAGAGCGGGTGGGACACTGAAGCTTTCTTT. Translated: CASSSVQSGWDTEAFF.

This clone was found a few times. J is TRBJ2-1 and V is TRBV29-1; TRBD2 might be the D (7 bases). Germline V gene sequence: CDR1 SQVTM, CDR2 ANQGSEA. The CDR3 is 12 amino acids. Trimming took off 4 bases at V and 12 bases at J, with 16 bases between the two ends. The CDR3 reads CSVGEGGGRQFF. In nucleotides, the CDR3 is TGCAGCGTTGGGGAGGGGGGAGGTAGGCAGTTCTTC.

This clone appeared a few times. The rearrangement joins TRBV6-1 to TRBJ2-7, with 11 nucleotides matching TRBD1. Germline CDR1 and CDR2: MNHNS and SASEGT. The CDR3 totals 14 residues. V gave up 4 bases and J gave up 2 bases; unmatched junction bases: 1. DNA for the CDR3: TGTGCCAGCAGTGTGGGACAGGGGGCCTACGAGCAGTACTTC. Its protein is CASSVGQGAYEQYF.

J is TRBJ1-1 and V is TRBV30, with D possibly matching TRBD1 (6 bases). The CDR3 is 16 residues long. From germline, CDR1 is GTSNPN and CDR2 SVGIG (reference sequence). Trimming stripped 7 bases from V and 0 bases from J, with 21 bases between. The CDR3 DNA reads TGTGCCTTGTCGGGGAACAGGGTACGCTTGAACACTGAAGCTTTCTTT. Translation: CALSGNRVRLNTEAFF.

This clone turned up a few times. The CDR3 region is CASSLGEGLSNEQFF. As DNA, the CDR3 is TGTGCCAGCAGCTTAGGGGAGGGGCTTAGCAATGAGCAGTTCTTC. The rearrangement joins TRBV7-9 to TRBJ2-1; 7 nucleotides match TRBD2. The CDR3 length is 15 residues. The germline V gene encodes CDR1 SEHNR and CDR2 FQNEAQ (reference sequence). V was pared by 1 base and J by 6 bases, with 6 bases of the junction left unmatched.

This clone occurred many times. J is TRBJ2-2 and V is TRBV6-4; 11 bases line up with TRBD2. CDR3 length equals 17 residues. J gave up 3 bases and V 5 bases, and 8 bases lay outside the gene matches. Germline V gene data show CDR1 as MRHNA and CDR2 as SNTAGT. The CDR3 sequence: CASSILAGGLDTGELFF. The CDR3 bases are TGTGCCAGCAGTATCCTAGCGGGGGGCCTGGACACCGGGGAGCTGTTTTTT.

This clone has a handful of counts. J is TRBJ2-5 and V is TRBV6-5; possibly TRBD1 for D (5 bases). Trimming removed 0 bases at V and 5 bases at J, with 10 bases between. CDR1 and CDR2 from the germline V gene are MNHEY and SVGAGI. The CDR3 contains 14 residues. The CDR3 protein is CASSYSGLGETQYF. The CDR3 DNA reads TGTGCCAGCAGTTACTCGGGGCTGGGGGAGACCCAGTACTTC.

The V and J genes are TRBV5-1 and TRBJ1-2; the D gene is possibly TRBD1 (6 bases). Germline loops: CDR1 SGHRS, CDR2 YFSETQ. The CDR3 sequence is 14 residues long. The V gene lost 1 base and the J gene lost 2 bases, with 9 bases spanning the gap. CDR3 in amino acids: CASSLQGGNYGYTF. For the CDR3, the DNA is TGCGCCAGCAGCTTGCAAGGGGGAAACTATGGCTACACCTTC.

The chain employs TRBV5-4 and TRBJ2-1, with no clear D. With 1 base removed from V and 10 bases from J, the gap between germline ends came to 12 bases. The CDR3 is 13 residues long. The germline CDR1 and CDR2 sequences are SGHNT and YYREEE (reference sequence). The CDR3, as DNA: TGTGCCAGCAGCTTGAACTCCGACTCCGAGCAGTTCTTC. The encoded protein is CASSLNSDSEQFF.

This chain connects TRBV2 to TRBJ1-6; TRBD1 matches 7 bases. CDR3 length equals 14 residues. V lost 8 bases and J lost 10; bases outside the gene matches: 11. Germline loops: CDR1 SNHLY, CDR2 FYNNEI. Here the CDR3 reads CASRTGTDGSPLHF. CDR3 bases: TGTGCCAGCCGGACTGGGACAGACGGATCACCCCTCCACTTT. Looking up the rest from reference TRBV2 and TRBJ1-6 gives the full variable domain: EPEVTQTPSHQVTQMGQEVILRCVPISNHLYFYWYRQILGQKVEFLVSFYNNEISEKSEIFDDQFSVERPDGSNFTLKIRSTKLEDSAMYFCASRTGTDGSPLHFGNGTRLTVT.

In its sample, this clone was seen a few times. The chain employs TRBV30 and TRBJ1-3, with D unresolved. The length of the CDR3 is 15 residues. Germline-derived CDR1 and CDR2 are GTSNPN and SVGIG (reference sequence). The V and J ends lost 1 base and 0 bases respectively, with 10 bases between them. The CDR3: CAWSAGLNSGNTIYF. As DNA, the CDR3 is TGTGCCTGGAGTGCCGGACTGAACTCTGGAAACACCATATATTTT.

The chain has TRBV29-1 and TRBJ1-1; tentatively, D is TRBD1 (5 bases). The CDR3 totals 13 residues. Germline V gene lookup returns CDR1 SQVTM and CDR2 ANQGSEA. V was trimmed by 2 bases and J by 0 bases, leaving 7 bases between them. The CDR3 nucleotides read TGCAGCGTTGAACAGGGTCTGAACACTGAAGCTTTCTTT. The encoded protein is CSVEQGLNTEAFF.